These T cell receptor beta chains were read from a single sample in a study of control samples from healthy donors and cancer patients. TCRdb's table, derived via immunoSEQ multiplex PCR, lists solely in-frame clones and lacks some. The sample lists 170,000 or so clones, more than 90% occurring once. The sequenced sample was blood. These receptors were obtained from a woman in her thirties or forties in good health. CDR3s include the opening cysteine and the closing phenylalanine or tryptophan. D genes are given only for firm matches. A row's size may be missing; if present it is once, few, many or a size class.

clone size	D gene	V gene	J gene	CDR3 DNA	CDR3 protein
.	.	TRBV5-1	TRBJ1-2	TGCGCCAGCAGTTCTACAGGGTTCTATGGCTACACCTTC	CASSSTGFYGYTF
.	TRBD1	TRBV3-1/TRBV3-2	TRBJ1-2	TGTGCCAGCAGCTTCGCCACCGGGACAGGGGGCGCAGGGGGCTACACCTTC	CASSFATGTGGAGGYTF
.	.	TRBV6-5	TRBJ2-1	TGTGCCAGCAGCTCGTTAGGAGGAGGCCAGTTCTTC	CASSSLGGGQFF
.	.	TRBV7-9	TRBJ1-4	TGTGCCAGCAGCCCGGACGGAACAACTAATGAAAAACTGTTTTTT	CASSPDGTTNEKLFF
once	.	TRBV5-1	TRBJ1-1	TGCGCCAGCAGCTTGCACCGGACGGACACTGAAGCTTTCTTT	CASSLHRTDTEAFF
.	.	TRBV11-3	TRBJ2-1	TGTGCCAGCAGCTTAGTTTTCTGTCCAGGACGCTTGAATGAGCAGTTCTTC	CASSLVFCPGRLNEQFF
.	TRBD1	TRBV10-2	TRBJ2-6	TGCGCCAGCTTAGGGAATTTGGGACAGGACTCTGGGGCCAACGTCCTGACTTTC	CASLGNLGQDSGANVLTF
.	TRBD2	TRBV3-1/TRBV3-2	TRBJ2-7	TGTGCCAGCAGCCAAGTGGGGACTAGCGAAGGCGAGCAGTACTTC	CASSQVGTSEGEQYF
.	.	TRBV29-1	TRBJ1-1	TGCAGCGTTGGGGCCTTTTGGACAGCGACTGAAGCTTTCTTT	CSVGAFWTATEAFF
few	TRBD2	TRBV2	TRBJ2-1	TGTGCCAGCAGCGCTCGACTAGCGGGGGGGTTCTACAATGAGCAGTTCTTC	CASSARLAGGFYNEQFF
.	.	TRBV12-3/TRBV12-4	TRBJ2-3	TGTGCCAGCAGTTCGGACTGGTCAGATACGCAGTATTTT	CASSSDWSDTQYF
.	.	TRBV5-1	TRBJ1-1	TGCGCCAGCAGAAAGGCCGGGGGGACTGAAGCTTTCTTT	CASRKAGGTEAFF
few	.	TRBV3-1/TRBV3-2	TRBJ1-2	TGTGCCAGCAGCCACCGTTATGGGGGCTACACCTTC	CASSHRYGGYTF
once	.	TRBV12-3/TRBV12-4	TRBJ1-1	TGTGCCAGCACTGCCCGGTCAGACACTGAAGCTTTCTTT	CASTARSDTEAFF
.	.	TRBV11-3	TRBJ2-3	TGTGCCAGCAGCTTAACCGCAGGGGACGCGCAGTATTTT	CASSLTAGDAQYF
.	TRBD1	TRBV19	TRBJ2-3	TGTGCCAGTAGACAGGGGATGTCAGATACGCAGTATTTT	CASRQGMSDTQYF
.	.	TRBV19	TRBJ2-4	TGTGCCAGTAGTATTACAGAGGACAAAAACATTCAGTACTTC	CASSITEDKNIQYF
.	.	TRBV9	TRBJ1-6	TGTGCCAGCAGCGTAGGCTATAATTCACCCCTCCACTTT	CASSVGYNSPLHF
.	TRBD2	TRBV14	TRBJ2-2	TGTGCCAGCAGCCAAGCGGGGGGTACCGGGGAGCTGTTTTTT	CASSQAGGTGELFF
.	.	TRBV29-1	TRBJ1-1	TGCAGCGTTCAGCAGGGGAACACTGAAGCTTTCTTT	CSVQQGNTEAFF
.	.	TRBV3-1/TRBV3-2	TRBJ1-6	TGTGCCAGCAGCCACGAACTACAGGGATCGAGTTCACCCCTCCACTTT	CASSHELQGSSSPLHF
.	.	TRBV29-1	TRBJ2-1	TGCAGCGTTGTAGTAGAGAAACCATACAATGAGCAGTTCTTC	CSVVVEKPYNEQFF
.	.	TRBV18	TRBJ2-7	TGTGCCAGCTCACCCCGGGACGCGGCTTCAGAGGGGCAGTACTTC	CASSPRDAASEGQYF
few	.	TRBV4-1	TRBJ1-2	TGCGCCAGCAGCCAACCGTTACAGGGCCCCAAGGGGTCGCGCCAATACTTC	CASSQPLQGPKGSRQYF
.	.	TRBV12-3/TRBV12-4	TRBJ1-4	TGTGCCAGCAGCCCCGGGACGGATGAAAAACTGTTTTTT	CASSPGTDEKLFF
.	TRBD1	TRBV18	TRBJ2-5	TGTGCCAGCTCACCACAAGGGGGCGGAGAGACCCAGTACTTC	CASSPQGGGETQYF
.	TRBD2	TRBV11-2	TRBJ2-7	TGTGCCAGCGGGACTACCTTCTACGAGCAGTACTTC	CASGTTFYEQYF
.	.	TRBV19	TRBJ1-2	TGTGCCAGTAGTATTTTGAGTTTTAACAATGGCTACACCTTC	CASSILSFNNGYTF
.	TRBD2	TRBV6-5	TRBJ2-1	TGTGCCAGCAGAATACGACTAGCGGAGTACAATGAGCAGTTCTTC	CASRIRLAEYNEQFF
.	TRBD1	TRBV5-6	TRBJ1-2	TGTGCCAGCAGCCAAACAGGGGGATATGGCTACACCTTC	CASSQTGGYGYTF
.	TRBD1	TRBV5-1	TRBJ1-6	TGCGCCAGCAGCTGGGGACAGGGGATTAATTCACCCCTCCACTTT	CASSWGQGINSPLHF
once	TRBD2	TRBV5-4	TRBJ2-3	TGTGCCAGCAGCTTGGTGGGGACTAGCGGGCGTGATACGCAGTATTTT	CASSLVGTSGRDTQYF
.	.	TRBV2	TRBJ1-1	TGTGCCAGCAGTCCACGTTTGGGTAACACTGAAGCTTTCTTT	CASSPRLGNTEAFF
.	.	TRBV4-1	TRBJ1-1	TGCGCCAGCAGCCAACTCACGAGGGGGGTTAATACTGAAGCTTTCTTT	CASSQLTRGVNTEAFF
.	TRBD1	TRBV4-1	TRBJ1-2	TGCGCCAGCAGCCGAACGACAGGGGCCGAGGGCTACACCTTC	CASSRTTGAEGYTF
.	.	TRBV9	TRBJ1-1	TGTGCCAGCAGCGTAGGCACCGTCGGTGAAGCTTTCTTT	CASSVGTVGEAFF
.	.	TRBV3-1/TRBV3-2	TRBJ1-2	TGTGCCAGCAGCCAAGATCTCAAAAGGCCGTTGGACGGCTACACCTTC	CASSQDLKRPLDGYTF
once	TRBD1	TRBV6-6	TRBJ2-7	TGTGCCAGCAGTTACGGACAGGGCCCTTGGGGCGAGCAGTACTTC	CASSYGQGPWGEQYF
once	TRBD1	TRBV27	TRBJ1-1	TGTGCCAGCAGTTACCGGGAGGGGACAGGGGGAACTTTCTTT	CASSYREGTGGTFF
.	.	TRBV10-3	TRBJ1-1	TGTGCCATCAGTGAGCTGGGGTCGAACACTGAAGCTTTCTTT	CAISELGSNTEAFF